The present T cell receptor beta chain was sequenced within a study of blood T cell repertoires in COVID-19. This CDR3 contains 12 residues. Germline CDR1 SGHAT, CDR2 FQNNGV. V was cut by 4 bases and J by 5 bases, with 8 bases left in between. This clone is a singleton in its sample. Libraries were prepared by immunoSEQ multiplex PCR; TCRdb keeps only in-frame clonotypes and omits some of them. This sample has tens of thousands of clones, with 83% found just once. The receptor was isolated from an older woman with acute or convalescent COVID-19. The sequenced sample was peripheral blood. The genes are TRBV11-2 and TRBJ1-1; no clear D. This chain's CDR3 is CASSSRRTEAFF. CDR3 nucleotide sequence: TGTGCCAGCAGCTCTCGGAGGACTGAAGCTTTCTTT.